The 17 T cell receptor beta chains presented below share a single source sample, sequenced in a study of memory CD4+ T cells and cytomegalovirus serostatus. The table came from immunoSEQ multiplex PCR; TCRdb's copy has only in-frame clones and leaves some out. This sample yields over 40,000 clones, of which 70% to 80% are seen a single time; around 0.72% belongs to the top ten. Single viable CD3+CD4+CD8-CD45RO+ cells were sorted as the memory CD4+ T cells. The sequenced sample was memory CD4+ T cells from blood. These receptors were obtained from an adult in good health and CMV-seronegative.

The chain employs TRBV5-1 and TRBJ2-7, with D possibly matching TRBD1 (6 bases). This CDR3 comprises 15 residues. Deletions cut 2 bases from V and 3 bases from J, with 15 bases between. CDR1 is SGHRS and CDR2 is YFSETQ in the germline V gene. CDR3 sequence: CASSLGVRDIYEQYF. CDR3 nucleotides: TGCGCCAGCAGCTTAGGCGTTCGGGACATCTACGAGCAGTACTTC. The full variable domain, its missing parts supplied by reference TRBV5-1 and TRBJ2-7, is KAGVTQTPRYLIKTRGQQVTLSCSPISGHRSVSWYQQTPGQGLQFLFEYFSETQRNKGNFPGRFSGRQFSNSRSEMNVSTLELGDSALYLCASSLGVRDIYEQYFGPGTRLTVT.

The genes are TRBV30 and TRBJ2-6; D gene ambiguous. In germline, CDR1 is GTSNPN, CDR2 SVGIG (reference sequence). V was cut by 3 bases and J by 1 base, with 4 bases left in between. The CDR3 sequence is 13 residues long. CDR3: CAWRVSGANVLTF. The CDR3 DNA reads TGTGCCTGGAGGGTATCTGGGGCCAACGTCCTGACTTTC.

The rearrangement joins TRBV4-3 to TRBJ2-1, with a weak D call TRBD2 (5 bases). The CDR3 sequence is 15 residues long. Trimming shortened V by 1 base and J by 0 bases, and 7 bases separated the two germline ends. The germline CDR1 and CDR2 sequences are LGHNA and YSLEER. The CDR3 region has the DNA TGCGCCAGCAGCCAAGCTAGCATCTCCTACAATGAGCAGTTCTTC. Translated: CASSQASISYNEQFF.

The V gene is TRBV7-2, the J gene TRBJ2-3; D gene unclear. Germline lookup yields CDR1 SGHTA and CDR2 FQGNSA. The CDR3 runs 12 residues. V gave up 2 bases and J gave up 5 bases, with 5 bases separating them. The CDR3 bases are TGTGCCAGCAGCTTATTTCGAGATACGCAGTATTTT. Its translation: CASSLFRDTQYF.

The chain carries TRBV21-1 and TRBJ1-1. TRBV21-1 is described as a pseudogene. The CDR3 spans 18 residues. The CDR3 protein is CASNTFGGPTKLNTEAFF. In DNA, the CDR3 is TGTGCCAGCAACACTTTCGGGGGACCCACTAAGTTGAACACTGAAGCTTTCTTT.

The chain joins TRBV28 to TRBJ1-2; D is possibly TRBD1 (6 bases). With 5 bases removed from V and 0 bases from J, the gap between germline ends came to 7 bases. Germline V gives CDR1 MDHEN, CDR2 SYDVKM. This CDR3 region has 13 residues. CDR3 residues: CASSAGANYGYTF. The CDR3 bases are TGTGCCAGCAGTGCAGGGGCTAACTATGGCTACACCTTC.

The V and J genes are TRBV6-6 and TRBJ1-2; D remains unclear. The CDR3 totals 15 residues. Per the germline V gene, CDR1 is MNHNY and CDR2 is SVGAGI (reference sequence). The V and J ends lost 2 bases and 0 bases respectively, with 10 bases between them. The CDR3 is CASSYEVIANYGYTF. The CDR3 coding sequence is TGTGCCAGCAGTTACGAGGTGATAGCTAACTATGGCTACACCTTC.

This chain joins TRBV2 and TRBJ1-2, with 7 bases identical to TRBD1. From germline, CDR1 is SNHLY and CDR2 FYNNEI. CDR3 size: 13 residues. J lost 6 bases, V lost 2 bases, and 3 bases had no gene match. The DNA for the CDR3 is TGTGCCAGCAGTGAAATAGGGGGCGATGGCTACACCTTC. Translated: CASSEIGGDGYTF.

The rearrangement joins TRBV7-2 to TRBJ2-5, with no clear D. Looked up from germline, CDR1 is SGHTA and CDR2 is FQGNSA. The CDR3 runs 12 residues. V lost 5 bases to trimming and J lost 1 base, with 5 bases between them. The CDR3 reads CASSPLQETQYF. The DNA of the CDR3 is TGTGCCAGCAGCCCGCTCCAAGAGACCCAGTACTTC. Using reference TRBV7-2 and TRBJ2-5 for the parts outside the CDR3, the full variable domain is GAGVSQSPSNKVTEKGKDVELRCDPISGHTALYWYRQSLGQGLEFLIYFQGNSAPDKSGLPSDRFSAERTGGSVSTLTIQRTQQEDSAVYLCASSPLQETQYFGPGTRLLVL.

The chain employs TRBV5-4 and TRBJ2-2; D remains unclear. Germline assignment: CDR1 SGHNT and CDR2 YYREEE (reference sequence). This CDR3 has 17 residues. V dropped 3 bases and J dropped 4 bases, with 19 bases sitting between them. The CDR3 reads CASSSAASSVSTGELFF. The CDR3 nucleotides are TGTGCCAGCAGCTCCGCCGCGTCTTCGGTCAGCACCGGGGAGCTGTTTTTT.

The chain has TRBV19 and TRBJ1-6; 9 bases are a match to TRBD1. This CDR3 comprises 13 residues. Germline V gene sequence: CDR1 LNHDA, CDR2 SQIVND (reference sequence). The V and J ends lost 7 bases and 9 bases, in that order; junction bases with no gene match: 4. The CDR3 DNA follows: TGTGCCAGTACCCAGACAGGGGGTTCACCCCTCCACTTT. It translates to CASTQTGGSPLHF. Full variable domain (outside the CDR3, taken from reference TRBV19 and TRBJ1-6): DGGITQSPKYLFRKEGQNVTLSCEQNLNHDAMYWYRQDPGQGLRLIYYSQIVNDFQKGDIAEGYSVSREKKESFPLTVTSAQKNPTAFYLCASTQTGGSPLHFGNGTRLTVT.

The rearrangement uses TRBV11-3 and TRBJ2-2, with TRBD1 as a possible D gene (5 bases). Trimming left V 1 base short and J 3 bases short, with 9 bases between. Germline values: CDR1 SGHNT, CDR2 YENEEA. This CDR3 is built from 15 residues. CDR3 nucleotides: TGTGCCAGCAGCTTAGGCCAGGGTGACACCGGGGAGCTGTTTTTT. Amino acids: CASSLGQGDTGELFF. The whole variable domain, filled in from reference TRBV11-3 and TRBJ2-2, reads EAGVVQSPRYKIIEKKQPVAFWCNPISGHNTLYWYLQNLGQGPELLIRYENEEAVDDSQLPKDRFSAERLKGVDSTLKIQPAELGDSAVYLCASSLGQGDTGELFFGEGSRLTVL.

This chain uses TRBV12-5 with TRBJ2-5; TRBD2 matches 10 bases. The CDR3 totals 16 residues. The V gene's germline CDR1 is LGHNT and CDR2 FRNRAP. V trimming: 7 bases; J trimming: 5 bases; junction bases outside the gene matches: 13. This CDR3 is CASAPGLAGVGETQYF. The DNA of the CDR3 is TGTGCTAGTGCCCCGGGGCTAGCGGGGGTCGGGGAGACCCAGTACTTC.

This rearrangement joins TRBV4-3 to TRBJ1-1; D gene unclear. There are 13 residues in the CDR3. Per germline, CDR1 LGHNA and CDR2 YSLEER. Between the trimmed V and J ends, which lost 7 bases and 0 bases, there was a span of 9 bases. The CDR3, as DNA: TGCGCCAGCACGAAGGGCATGAACACTGAAGCTTTCTTT. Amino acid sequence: CASTKGMNTEAFF.

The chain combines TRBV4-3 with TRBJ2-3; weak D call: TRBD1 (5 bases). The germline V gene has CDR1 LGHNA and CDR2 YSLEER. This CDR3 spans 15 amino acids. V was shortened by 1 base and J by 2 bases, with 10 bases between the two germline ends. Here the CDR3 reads CASSQVVRATDTQYF. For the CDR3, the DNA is TGCGCCAGCAGCCAAGTCGTCAGGGCCACAGATACGCAGTATTTT.

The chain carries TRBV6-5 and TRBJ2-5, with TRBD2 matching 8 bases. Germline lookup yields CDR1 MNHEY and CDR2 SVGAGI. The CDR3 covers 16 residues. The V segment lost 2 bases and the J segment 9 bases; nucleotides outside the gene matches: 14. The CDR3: CASSYMVAGPPAAQYF. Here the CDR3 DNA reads TGTGCCAGCAGTTACATGGTAGCGGGGCCGCCGGCGGCCCAGTACTTC.

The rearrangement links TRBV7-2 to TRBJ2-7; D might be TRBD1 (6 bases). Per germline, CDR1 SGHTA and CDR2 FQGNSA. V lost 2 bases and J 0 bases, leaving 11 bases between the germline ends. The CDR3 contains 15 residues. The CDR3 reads CASSLRDTGSYEQYF. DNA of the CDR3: TGTGCCAGCAGCTTAAGGGACACCGGCTCCTACGAGCAGTACTTC.